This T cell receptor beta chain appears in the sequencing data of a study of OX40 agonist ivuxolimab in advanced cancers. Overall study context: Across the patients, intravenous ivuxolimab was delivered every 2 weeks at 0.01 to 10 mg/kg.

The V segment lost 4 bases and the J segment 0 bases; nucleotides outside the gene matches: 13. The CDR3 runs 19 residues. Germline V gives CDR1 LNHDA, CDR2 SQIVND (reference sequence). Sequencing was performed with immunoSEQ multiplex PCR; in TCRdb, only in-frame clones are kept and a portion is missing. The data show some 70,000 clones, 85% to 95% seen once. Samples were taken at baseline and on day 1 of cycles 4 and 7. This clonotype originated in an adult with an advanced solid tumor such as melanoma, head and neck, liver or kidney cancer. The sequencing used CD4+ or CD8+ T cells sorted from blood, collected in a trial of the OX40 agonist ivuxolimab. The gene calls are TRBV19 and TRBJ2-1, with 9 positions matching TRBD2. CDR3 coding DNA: TGTGCCAGTAGTACGACCCCCGCTAGCGGGGACTTCTCCTACAATGAGCAGTTCTTC. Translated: CASSTTPASGDFSYNEQFF.